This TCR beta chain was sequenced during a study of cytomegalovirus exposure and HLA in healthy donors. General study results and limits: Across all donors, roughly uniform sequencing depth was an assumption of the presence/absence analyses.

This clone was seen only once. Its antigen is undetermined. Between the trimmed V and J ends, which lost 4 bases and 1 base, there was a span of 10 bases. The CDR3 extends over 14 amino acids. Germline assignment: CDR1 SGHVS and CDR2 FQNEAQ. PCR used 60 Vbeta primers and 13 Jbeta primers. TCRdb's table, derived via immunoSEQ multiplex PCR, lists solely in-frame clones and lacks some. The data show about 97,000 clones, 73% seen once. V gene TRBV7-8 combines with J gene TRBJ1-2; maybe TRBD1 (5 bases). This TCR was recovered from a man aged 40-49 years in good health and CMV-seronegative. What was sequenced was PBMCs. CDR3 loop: CASSSRQSNYGYTF. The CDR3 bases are TGTGCCAGCAGCTCCCGACAGAGTAACTATGGCTACACCTTC.